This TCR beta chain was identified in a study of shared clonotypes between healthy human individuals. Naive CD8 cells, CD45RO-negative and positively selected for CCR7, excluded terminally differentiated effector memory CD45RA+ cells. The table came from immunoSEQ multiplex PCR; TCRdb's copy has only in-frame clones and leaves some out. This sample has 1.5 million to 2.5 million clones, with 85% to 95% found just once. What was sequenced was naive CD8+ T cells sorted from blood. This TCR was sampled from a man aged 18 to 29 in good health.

The CDR3 is CASSLESGSYEQYF. CDR3 in DNA: TGTGCCAGCAGCTTAGAATCCGGTTCCTACGAGCAGTACTTC. The rearrangement uses TRBV13 and TRBJ2-7; D call uncertain. CDR3 length: 14 residues. The germline V gene has CDR1 PRHDT and CDR2 FYEKMQ (reference sequence). Trimming stripped 1 base from V and 1 base from J, with 8 bases between. Full variable domain (rest looked up from reference TRBV13 and TRBJ2-7): AAGVIQSPRHLIKEKRETATLKCYPIPRHDTVYWYQQGPGQDPQFLISFYEKMQSDKGSIPDRFSAQQFSDYHSELNMSSLELGDSALYFCASSLESGSYEQYFGPGTRLTVT.